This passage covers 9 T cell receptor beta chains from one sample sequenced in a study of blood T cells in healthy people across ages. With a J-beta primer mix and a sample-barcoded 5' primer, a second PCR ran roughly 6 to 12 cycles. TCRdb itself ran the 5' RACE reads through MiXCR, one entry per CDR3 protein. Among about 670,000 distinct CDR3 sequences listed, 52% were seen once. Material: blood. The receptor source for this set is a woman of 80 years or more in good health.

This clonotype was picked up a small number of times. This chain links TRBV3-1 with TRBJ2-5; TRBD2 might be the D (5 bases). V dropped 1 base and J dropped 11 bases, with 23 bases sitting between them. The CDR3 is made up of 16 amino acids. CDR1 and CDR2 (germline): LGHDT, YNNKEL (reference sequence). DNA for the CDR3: TGTGCCAGCAGCCAAGCAAAAGGAATGGGAGCCGGGGAGCAGTACTTC. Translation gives CASSQAKGMGAGEQYF.

The DNA for the CDR3 is TGTGCCACCAGTAGTCCCCTCAGGTCAGAGACCCAGTACTTC. Protein product: CATSSPLRSETQYF. The chain joins TRBV15 to TRBJ2-5; no reliable D call. From germline, CDR1 is LNHNV and CDR2 YYDKDF (reference sequence). Deletions cut 6 bases from V and 4 bases from J, with 15 bases between. This CDR3 is 14 amino acids long.

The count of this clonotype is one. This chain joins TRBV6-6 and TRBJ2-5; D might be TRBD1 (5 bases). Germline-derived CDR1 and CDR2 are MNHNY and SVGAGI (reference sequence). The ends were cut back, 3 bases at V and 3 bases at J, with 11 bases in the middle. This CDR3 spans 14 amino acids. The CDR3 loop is CASSYQTAKETQYF. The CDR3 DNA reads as TGTGCCAGCAGTTATCAGACAGCTAAAGAGACCCAGTACTTC.

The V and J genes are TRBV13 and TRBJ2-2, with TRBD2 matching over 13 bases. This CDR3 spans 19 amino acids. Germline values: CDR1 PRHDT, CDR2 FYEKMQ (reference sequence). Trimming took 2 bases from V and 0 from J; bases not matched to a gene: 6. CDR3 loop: CASSLSGLAGVTNTGELFF. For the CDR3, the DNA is TGTGCCAGCAGCTTAAGCGGACTAGCGGGAGTAACGAACACCGGGGAGCTGTTTTTT. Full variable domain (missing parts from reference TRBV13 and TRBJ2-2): AAGVIQSPRHLIKEKRETATLKCYPIPRHDTVYWYQQGPGQDPQFLISFYEKMQSDKGSIPDRFSAQQFSDYHSELNMSSLELGDSALYFCASSLSGLAGVTNTGELFFGEGSRLTVL.

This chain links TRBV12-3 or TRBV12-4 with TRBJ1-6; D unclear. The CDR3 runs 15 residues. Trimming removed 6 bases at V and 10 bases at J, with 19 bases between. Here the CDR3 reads CASSTTRRVRSPLHF. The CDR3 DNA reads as TGTGCCAGCAGCACGACACGGAGGGTTAGGTCACCCCTCCACTTT.

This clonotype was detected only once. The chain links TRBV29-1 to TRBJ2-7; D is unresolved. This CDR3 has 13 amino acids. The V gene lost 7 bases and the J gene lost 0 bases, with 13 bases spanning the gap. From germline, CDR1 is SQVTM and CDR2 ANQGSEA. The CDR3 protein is CSAEGLSSYEQYF. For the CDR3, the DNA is TGCAGCGCCGAAGGGCTGAGCTCCTACGAGCAGTACTTC.

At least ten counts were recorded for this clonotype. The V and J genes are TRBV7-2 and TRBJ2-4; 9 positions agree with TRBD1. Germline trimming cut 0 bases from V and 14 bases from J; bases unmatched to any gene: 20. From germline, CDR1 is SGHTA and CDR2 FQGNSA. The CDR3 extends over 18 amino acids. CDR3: CASSLAIDLRDRVSLKYF. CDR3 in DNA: TGTGCCAGCAGCTTAGCGATAGATCTAAGGGACAGGGTCTCCTTAAAGTACTTC.

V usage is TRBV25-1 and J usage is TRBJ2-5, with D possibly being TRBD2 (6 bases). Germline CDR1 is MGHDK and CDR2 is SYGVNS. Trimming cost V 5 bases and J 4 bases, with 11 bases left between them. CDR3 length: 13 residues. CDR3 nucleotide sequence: TGTGCCAGCAGTACCCCCGGGAGAGAGACCCAGTACTTC. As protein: CASSTPGRETQYF. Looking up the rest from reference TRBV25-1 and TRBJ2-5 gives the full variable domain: EADIYQTPRYLVIGTGKKITLECSQTMGHDKMYWYQQDPGMELHLIHYSYGVNSTEKGDLSSESTVSRIRTEHFPLTLESARPSHTSQYLCASSTPGRETQYFGPGTRLLVL.

The CDR3 DNA reads TGTGCCAGTCGACAGGGTTGGGGAGATACGCAGTATTTT. Amino acid sequence: CASRQGWGDTQYF. The chain links TRBV6-5 to TRBJ2-3; 7 bases align to TRBD1. The germline V gene encodes CDR1 MNHEY and CDR2 SVGAGI. The CDR3 has 13 amino acids. After removal of 9 bases from V and 5 bases from J, the junction contained 8 bases not matched to a gene.